This is a list of T cell receptor beta chains from one sample in a study of cytomegalovirus exposure and HLA in healthy donors. Method: immunoSEQ multiplex PCR; TCRdb's copy keeps in-frame clones and lacks some. Of 200,000 or so clones detected, around 84% appear once; the ten largest clones hold 13%. The sequenced material came from PBMCs. These receptors all come from a woman between 25 and 40 years old in good health and CMV-seropositive. CDR3s include the opening cysteine and the closing phenylalanine or tryptophan. The D gene is left open where the match is weak. Some rows mark clone size as missing; the rest say once, few, many or name a class of expanded clone.

j_call,d_call,clone_size,v_call,cdr3_nt,cdr3_aa
TRBJ2-3,.,.,TRBV5-1,TGCGCCAGCAGTACACGGGGAGCTCCCACAGATACGCAGTATTTT,CASSTRGAPTDTQYF
TRBJ2-6,.,.,TRBV15,TGTGCCACGAACCGGGTGGCCGGGGCCAACGTCCTGACTTTC,CATNRVAGANVLTF
TRBJ2-1,TRBD2,few,TRBV10-3,TGTGCCATTGGGACTAGCGGGAGATTTTCCTACAATGAGCAGTTCTTC,CAIGTSGRFSYNEQFF
TRBJ2-7,.,few,TRBV29-1,TGCAGCGTTGGAATGGCAACCTACGAGCAGTACTTC,CSVGMATYEQYF
TRBJ2-5,TRBD2,.,TRBV29-1,TGCAGCGTGGAAAAGGGAATAGCGGGGAGCGTTCGGCAGACCCAGTACTTC,CSVEKGIAGSVRQTQYF
TRBJ2-6,TRBD1,once,TRBV7-9,TGTGCCAGCAGCCACCGGGACAGGGGGCTTGGGGGGGCCAACGTCCTGACTTTC,CASSHRDRGLGGANVLTF
TRBJ1-5,TRBD1,.,TRBV7-8,TGTGCCAGCAGCTTGCCGGACAGGGGAGTTGAGCAGCCCCAGCATTTT,CASSLPDRGVEQPQHF
TRBJ1-2,TRBD1,few,TRBV19,TGTGCCAGTAGTCTCCGGGACAGGGTCCAATACTACTTC,CASSLRDRVQYYF
TRBJ2-7,.,.,TRBV7-6,TGTGCCAGCAGCTTAGCCGCAGGCTACGAGCAGTACTTC,CASSLAAGYEQYF
TRBJ1-1,.,.,TRBV15,TGTGCCACCAGCAGAGATCTGGACTCACGAGCTTTCTTT,CATSRDLDSRAFF
TRBJ1-4,.,.,TRBV5-1,TGCGCCAGCAGCCTGTCCCTACCAACTAATGAAAAACTGTTTTTT,CASSLSLPTNEKLFF
TRBJ2-1,.,.,TRBV5-1,TGCGCCAGCAGCTTGAAAGAGCCCCTCCGGGTGAATGAGCAGTTCTTC,CASSLKEPLRVNEQFF
TRBJ2-1,.,.,TRBV28,TGTGCCAGCAGTTTGAGCCTCAATGAGCAGTTCTTC,CASSLSLNEQFF
TRBJ2-7,.,.,TRBV18,TGTGCCAGCTCCTCGGACAGCTCCTACGAGCAGTACTTC,CASSSDSSYEQYF
TRBJ1-2,.,.,TRBV6-4,TGTGCCAGCCCGGGGAGGGTGAGGACCTACACCTTC,CASPGRVRTYTF
TRBJ2-7,.,.,TRBV9,TGTGCCAGCAGCGTAGGTAACTCCTACGAGCAGTACTTC,CASSVGNSYEQYF
TRBJ1-1,TRBD1,.,TRBV7-9,TGTGCCAGCAGCCGACAGGGGGAGTTCCCAGCTTTCTTT,CASSRQGEFPAFF
TRBJ2-6,TRBD2,.,TRBV12-5,TGTGCTAGTGGTTTGGCCACGCTTCCGGGACTAGCGACCTCTGGGGCCAACGTCCTGACTTTC,CASGLATLPGLATSGANVLTF
TRBJ2-5,TRBD2,.,TRBV5-4,TGTGCCAGCAGCTCCTCGGTTCAGGGCCCGGGGGGGACCCAGTACTTC,CASSSSVQGPGGTQYF
TRBJ1-2,TRBD1,.,TRBV18,TGTGCCAGCTCAGGACAGGGGAACTATGGCTACACCTTC,CASSGQGNYGYTF
TRBJ2-7,TRBD1,.,TRBV11-1,TGTGCCAGCAGCCCTGACAGGGGTTACGAGCAGTACTTC,CASSPDRGYEQYF
TRBJ2-2,TRBD2,.,TRBV28,TGTGCCAGCAGACCTAGCGGGAGTGGGTCCGGGGAGCTGTTTTTT,CASRPSGSGSGELFF
TRBJ1-5,.,.,TRBV6-6,TGTGCCAGCACCTGGACAGATAATCAGCCCCAGCATTTT,CASTWTDNQPQHF
TRBJ2-3,TRBD2,.,TRBV6-6,TGTGCCAGCAGTACCGTAGCGGGAGATACGCAGTATTTT,CASSTVAGDTQYF
TRBJ2-7,TRBD2,.,TRBV7-2,TGTGCCAGCAGATTACAGTCTAGCGGGAACTACGAGCAGTACTTC,CASRLQSSGNYEQYF
TRBJ2-1,TRBD2,.,TRBV2,TGTGCCAGCAGTGAACAGATTGCGGGAGCGGGCTATGAGCAGTTCTTC,CASSEQIAGAGYEQFF
TRBJ2-7,TRBD1,.,TRBV6-5,TGTGCCAGCAGATACACCCGGACAGGCGACTACGAGCAGTACTTC,CASRYTRTGDYEQYF
TRBJ1-1,.,.,TRBV7-6,TGTGCCAGCAGCGTGACTCGGAACACTGAAGCTTTCTTT,CASSVTRNTEAFF
TRBJ1-2,.,few,TRBV5-4,TGTGCCAGCAGACGTCCCGGGGGTATCTATGGCTACACCTTC,CASRRPGGIYGYTF
TRBJ1-2,TRBD1,.,TRBV28,TGTGCCAGCAGTTTTCGATACAACAGGGGGCGGGGCTATGGCTACACCTTC,CASSFRYNRGRGYGYTF